The 2 T cell receptor beta chains given below trace back to one sample, sequenced in a study of blood T cell repertoires in COVID-19. The method was immunoSEQ multiplex PCR; TCRdb's version includes in-frame clones alone and lacks a portion of them. The table shows about 300,000 clones, with 70% to 90% occurring only once. The material sequenced was peripheral blood. Every receptor here comes from a woman in her 50s with COVID-19, enrolled during active disease.

The rearrangement joins TRBV10-2 to TRBJ2-1, with 7 nucleotides matching TRBD2. CDR3 length: 14 residues. Germline CDR1 is WSHSY and CDR2 is SAAADI. V gave up 6 bases and J gave up 9 bases; unmatched junction bases: 11. CDR3 loop: CASRTFAGVGEQFF. The CDR3 region has the DNA TGCGCCAGCAGGACTTTCGCGGGAGTTGGTGAGCAGTTCTTC.

CDR3 loop: CASSPPRQGSSGTGELFF. The CDR3 DNA sequence: TGTGCCAGCTCACCACCCCGACAGGGATCCTCGGGCACCGGGGAGCTGTTTTTT. J is TRBJ2-2 and V is TRBV18; 7 bases match TRBD1. The CDR3 spans 18 residues. The ends lost 0 bases at V and 4 bases at J; junction bases unmatched: 11. Germline CDR1 KGHSH, CDR2 LQKENI.